These 14 T cell receptor beta chains came from one sample sequenced in a study of CD4 and CD8 cells across lung adenocarcinoma regions. Each CDR3 protein is one row after TCRdb ran MiXCR on the PCR reads. The data contain under 15,000 distinct CDR3 sequences, 40% to 50% of them singletons. Sample: CD8+ T cells from the margin of a lung tumor. The source of these receptors is a male donor with lung adenocarcinoma. The CD4 and CD8 labels of this study may be unreliable.

This clonotype was seen repeatedly, ten times or more. The chain couples TRBV6-1 to TRBJ2-1; 9 bases map to TRBD1. The CDR3 spans 14 residues. V lost 5 bases to trimming and J lost 10 bases; unmatched junction nucleotides: 9. Germline V gives CDR1 MNHNS, CDR2 SASEGT. DNA for the CDR3: TGTGCCAGCAGTCCCCGGGACAGGGACTACGAGCAGTTCTTC. As protein: CASSPRDRDYEQFF.

The rearrangement uses TRBV6-5 and TRBJ2-1; the D call may be TRBD1 or TRBD2 (6 bases each). The germline V gene encodes CDR1 MNHEY and CDR2 SVGAGI. V was shortened by 6 bases and J by 6 bases, with 18 bases between the two germline ends. The CDR3 has 15 amino acids. CDR3 sequence reads: CASRYQLAGANEQFF. DNA of the CDR3: TGTGCCAGCAGGTATCAACTAGCAGGGGCCAATGAGCAGTTCTTC.

This clonotype was observed at least ten times. The chain has TRBV9 and TRBJ2-3; 12 positions match TRBD2. V lost 3 bases to trimming and J lost 6 bases; unmatched junction nucleotides: 5. In germline, CDR1 is SGDLS, CDR2 YYNGEE. The length of the CDR3 is 15 residues. The CDR3 spells CASSASGRAWDTQYF. In DNA form, the CDR3 reads TGTGCCAGCAGCGCTAGCGGGAGGGCCTGGGATACGCAGTATTTT.

This clonotype was detected a few times. The V and J genes are TRBV10-2 and TRBJ2-3; 7 positions match TRBD2. V lost 2 bases and J lost 1; bases outside the gene matches: 3. The CDR3 sequence is 15 residues long. Per germline, CDR1 WSHSY and CDR2 SAAADI. CDR3 residues: CASSELTSGTDTQYF. As DNA, the CDR3 is TGCGCCAGCAGTGAGCTCACTAGCGGCACAGATACGCAGTATTTT.

This clonotype was detected only a few times. The V and J genes are TRBV5-1 and TRBJ1-3; TRBD1 might be the D (5 bases). Per the germline V gene, CDR1 is SGHRS and CDR2 is YFSETQ. V lost 0 bases to trimming and J lost 3 bases, with 13 bases between them. This CDR3 spans 16 amino acids. The CDR3 reads CASSLDGRANGNTIYF. The CDR3 bases are TGCGCCAGCAGCTTGGACGGCAGGGCCAATGGAAACACCATATATTTT.

In this sample, this clonotype is large (0.1 to 1%). V gene TRBV27 combines with J gene TRBJ2-3; tentatively, D is TRBD1 (10 bases). CDR3 size: 18 residues. V lost 4 bases and J lost 5, with 25 bases in between. In germline, CDR1 is MNHEY, CDR2 SMNVEV (reference sequence). The CDR3 spells CASSSPAGGTGVVDTQYF. The CDR3 DNA reads as TGTGCCAGCAGTTCCCCCGCGGGGGGGACAGGGGTGGTAGATACGCAGTATTTT.

This clonotype was seen many times. This chain joins TRBV6-1 and TRBJ2-1; D call uncertain. Deletions cut 8 bases from V and 4 bases from J, with 9 bases between. From germline, CDR1 is MNHNS and CDR2 SASEGT. This CDR3 has 12 amino acids. This CDR3 is CASARLYNEQFF. DNA of the CDR3: TGTGCCAGCGCAAGACTTTACAATGAGCAGTTCTTC.

This chain links TRBV15 with TRBJ2-2; 12 nucleotides line up with TRBD2. From germline, CDR1 is LNHNV and CDR2 YYDKDF (reference sequence). V lost 7 bases to trimming and J lost 0 bases; unmatched junction nucleotides: 6. The CDR3 spans 17 residues. The CDR3 sequence is CATTDWTSGTNTGELFF. Written as DNA, the CDR3 is TGTGCCACCACCGACTGGACTAGCGGGACGAACACCGGGGAGCTGTTTTTT.

To note about this clonotype: The CDR3 end shows no conserved phenylalanine or tryptophan, and so a read error is likely. V and J are TRBV27 and TRBJ2-5; no reliable D call. Germline loops: CDR1 MNHEY, CDR2 SMNVEV (reference sequence). The CDR3 contains 13 residues. The germline V and J ends were trimmed by 8 bases and 7 bases, with 17 bases remaining between them. CDR3: CASCGMGKATQYS. CDR3 DNA sequence: TGTGCCAGCTGTGGTATGGGGAAAGCGACCCAGTACTCG.

This clonotype has a count of ten or more. J is TRBJ2-1 and V is TRBV6-2 or TRBV6-3, with D perhaps matching TRBD2 (5 bases). CDR3 length equals 13 residues. Trimming shortened V by 4 bases and J by 13 bases, and 17 bases separated the two germline ends. Germline-derived CDR1 and CDR2 are MNHEY and SVGEGT. The CDR3 DNA reads TGTGCCAGCAGTTTGAGGGCGGTGGAGACCCAGTTCTTC. Its protein is CASSLRAVETQFF.

V gene TRBV27 combines with J gene TRBJ2-3; TRBD2 matches at 8 bases. The CDR3 runs 16 residues. V shed 8 bases and J 4 bases; nucleotides not matched to a gene: 14. Germline V gene sequence: CDR1 MNHEY, CDR2 SMNVEV (reference sequence). The CDR3 DNA reads TGTGCCAGCGGGGGGCGAGGGGCGGGAGGCCCAGATACGCAGTATTTT. Translating gives CASGGRGAGGPDTQYF.

At least ten counts were recorded for this clonotype. The chain uses TRBV25-1 and TRBJ2-3; D not certain. V lost 5 bases, J lost 1 base, and 7 bases lay in between. The CDR3 runs to 13 residues. The V gene's germline CDR1 is MGHDK and CDR2 SYGVNS. CDR3 region: CASSWSRTDTQYF. CDR3 nucleotides: TGTGCCAGCAGTTGGTCCCGCACAGATACGCAGTATTTT.

This clonotype showed up many times. The rearrangement joins TRBV6-1 to TRBJ2-6; D is perhaps TRBD1 (5 bases). Per the germline V gene, CDR1 is MNHNS and CDR2 is SASEGT. The CDR3 spans 18 residues. Trimming shortened V by 5 bases and J by 0 bases, and 17 bases separated the two germline ends. CDR3 in DNA: TGTGCCAGCAGTCTCTTGGCAGGGCTGGACTCTGGGGCCAACGTCCTGACTTTC. It translates to CASSLLAGLDSGANVLTF.

The V gene is TRBV10-3, the J gene TRBJ2-3; D is perhaps TRBD1 or TRBD2 (6 bases each). The assigned J gene may be wrong: the sequence end matches TRBJ2-7 better. The CDR3 covers 13 residues. Germline CDR1 reads ENHRY; CDR2 reads SYGVKD. CDR3 bases: TGTGCCACGAGGATGGGGGGCACAGACACGCAGTACTTC. Its translation: CATRMGGTDTQYF.